This TCR beta chain was observed in a study of T cell responses to AZD1222 COVID-19 vaccine (dated by TCRdb to the early 2020s). Study-level background: TCR sequencing covered 233 trial participants: approximately 200 given two doses of AZD1222 and approximately 26 given two doses of MenACWY control vaccine. Enrollment into the trials was organized by age into subgroups of 18-55, 56-69 and 70-plus years, and those subgroups contained roughly 150, 30 and 60 TCR-sequenced participants, respectively.

Taken with the paper, the label for time point translates to: about 28 days (+/-7) after the second vaccine dose. AZD1222 recipients with second doses at about 4 weeks or about 12 weeks were pooled, because spike-specific TCR depth and breadth did not differ between schedules. Samples from vaccinated people were obtained from the UK trials COV001 and COV002, which included a single-blind randomized controlled phase 2/3 trial of AZD1222 (ChAdOx1 nCoV-19) in healthy adults. Trial participant PBMC samples were collected at day 0 and day 28 after the second dose for TCRbeta chain sequencing. Study-wide conclusions, independent of this receptor: Most participants were white British and females outnumbered males, and the authors suggested that clonal diversity may have been underestimated. After two AZD1222 doses, both the breadth and the depth of spike-specific TCRs were significantly higher than at day 0 and than in MenACWY recipients. Vaccine-associated CD4 TCRs spanned the whole spike protein, with dominant responses in regions 160-218 and 743-854. Only 5 to 7 AZD1222 recipients were SARS-CoV-2 seropositive at baseline, limiting conclusions about previously exposed vaccinees. No day 14 peak-response samples were available, so repertoires were characterized only after the peak T cell response. In the small 56-69-year group, the increase in depth fell short of significance, most likely because of low power. Nearly half of unique spike-specific TCRs reportedly recognized epitopes outside regions mutated in the B.1.351 and B.1.1.7 variants.

For this clone: The antigen this receptor binds is unknown. No much larger clonotype is one base removed from it; base qualities were not supplied.

The CDR3 regions of human TCRbeta chains were analyzed by immunosequencing. The authors' pipeline ran thus. Repertoire TCRs were matched against a reference library of SARS-CoV-2-specific TCRs generated with the MIRA antigen-specificity platform. Breadth was defined as the fraction of unique TCRs that were SARS-CoV-2-associated, and depth was defined as the fraction of total T cells that were SARS-CoV-2-associated. Each spike-specific TCR was assigned to its reactive spike region and to a CD4 or CD8 class using the MIRA data. Log10-transformed breadth and depth values were compared by one-way ANOVA with Sidak's multiple comparisons tests. TCRdb took this table from immuneACCESS and kept in-frame rearrangements with V and J called. Such tables lack part of the clones; where checked against another copy, unresolved V genes explain under half of the gap, and the rest is unexplained. Clone size and the V and J calls come from that table; the DNA yielded D and trimming. The sample table contains 70,000 to 85,000 clones; only one count was recorded for about four fifths of them. The top ten clones comprise approximately 1.3% of the sample.

Unmatched junction bases come to 6, with V trimmed by 4 bases and J by 10 bases. The germline V gene (reference sequence) provides CDR1 GTSNPN and CDR2 SVGIG. Taken from cysteine to phenylalanine, the CDR3 has 12 residues. The sequence is cut down to CDR3 DNA, 36 bases in frame from base 1. The receptor's source is an adult who received the AZD1222 COVID-19 vaccine. The sample here was peripheral blood, taken 28 days after the second AZD1222 dose. Recombination linked TRBV30 to TRBJ2-1; TRBD2 aligns with 8 central bases. The CDR3 protein is CAWTRGGGEQFF. The DNA is as follows: TGTGCCTGGACCCGGGGGGGCGGCGAGCAGTTCTTC.